A selection of T cell receptor beta chains follows, all from one sample in a study of T-cell memory formation after mild COVID-19. TCRdb called the 5' RACE reads again in MiXCR, with one record for every CDR3 protein. This sample has hundreds of thousands of distinct CDR3 sequences, with 28% found just once. The sequenced material came from PBMCs or a T cell subset sorted from them (not recorded which). These receptors came from an adult woman who had mild COVID-19 (a few samples of this study predate the infection). Cell type and time point are not known. The CDR3 runs from the conserved cysteine through the conserved F or W. Fields, in order: V gene, clone size, J gene, D gene, CDR3 protein, CDR3 DNA. D genes are given only for firm matches. Clone size, where shown, is once, few, many, or a class for clones that have expanded.

V: TRBV20-1
size: few
J: TRBJ1-6
D: -
CDR3: CSASLGTNSPLHF
DNA: TGCAGTGCTAGCCTCGGGACAAATTCACCCCTCCACTTT

V: TRBV5-1
size: few
J: TRBJ2-7
D: TRBD1
CDR3: CASSPGQSEQYF
DNA: TGCGCCAGCAGCCCGGGACAGTCCGAGCAGTACTTC

V: TRBV6-6
size: -
J: TRBJ1-2
D: TRBD1
CDR3: CASSARDRPPYGYTF
DNA: TGTGCCAGCAGCGCCCGGGACAGGCCTCCTTATGGCTACACCTTC

V: TRBV29-1
size: -
J: TRBJ1-2
D: -
CDR3: CSVEPGSRGYTF
DNA: TGCAGCGTTGAGCCGGGGTCGCGGGGCTACACCTTC

V: TRBV5-5
size: many
J: TRBJ2-1
D: -
CDR3: CASSSGPYNEQFF
DNA: TGTGCCAGCAGCTCGGGACCCTACAATGAGCAGTTCTTC

V: TRBV10-3
size: few
J: TRBJ2-5
D: -
CDR3: CAINGRDQTETQYF
DNA: TGTGCCATCAATGGACGCGACCAAACGGAGACCCAGTACTTC

V: TRBV29-1
size: -
J: TRBJ2-1
D: TRBD2
CDR3: CSVEPSGRGEQFF
DNA: TGCAGCGTTGAACCCAGCGGGAGAGGTGAGCAGTTCTTC

V: TRBV5-1
size: few
J: TRBJ2-3
D: -
CDR3: CASSLTGISTDTQYF
DNA: TGCGCCAGCAGCTTGACAGGGATTAGCACAGATACGCAGTATTTT

V: TRBV7-2
size: -
J: TRBJ1-1
D: TRBD1
CDR3: CAMGQGLGTEAFF
DNA: TGTGCAATGGGACAGGGTTTGGGCACTGAAGCTTTCTTT

V: TRBV7-9
size: -
J: TRBJ2-1
D: -
CDR3: CASSLVTSAHNEQFF
DNA: TGTGCCAGCAGCTTAGTGACAAGCGCCCACAATGAGCAGTTCTTC

V: TRBV29-1
size: many
J: TRBJ2-3
D: TRBD2
CDR3: CSVRGGDTQYF
DNA: TGCAGCGTTCGGGGGGGAGATACGCAGTATTTT

V: TRBV20-1
size: -
J: TRBJ2-5
D: -
CDR3: CSAIGSGGDQETQYF
DNA: TGCAGTGCTATCGGGTCTGGTGGGGACCAAGAGACCCAGTACTTC

V: TRBV15
size: few
J: TRBJ2-3
D: -
CDR3: CATQQVLTDTQYF
DNA: TGTGCCACCCAACAGGTGCTCACAGATACGCAGTATTTT

V: TRBV12-3/TRBV12-4
size: -
J: TRBJ1-1
D: TRBD1
CDR3: CASTAQGGMNTEAFF
DNA: TGTGCCAGCACCGCCCAGGGGGGCATGAACACTGAAGCTTTCTTT

V: TRBV6-1
size: -
J: TRBJ2-1
D: TRBD2
CDR3: CASSELAGGYNEQFF
DNA: TGTGCCAGCAGTGAACTAGCGGGAGGGTACAATGAGCAGTTCTTC

V: TRBV7-3
size: -
J: TRBJ2-3
D: -
CDR3: CASSLTRGDTQYF
DNA: TGTGCCAGCAGCTTAACTAGGGGAGATACGCAGTATTTT

V: TRBV12-3/TRBV12-4
size: many
J: TRBJ1-2
D: -
CDR3: CASNIGGIGYTF
DNA: TGTGCCAGCAATATCGGGGGGATCGGCTACACCTTC

V: TRBV6-6
size: few
J: TRBJ1-1
D: -
CDR3: CASSYFTEAFF
DNA: TGTGCCAGCAGTTACTTCACTGAAGCTTTCTTT

V: TRBV11-2
size: -
J: TRBJ2-1
D: -
CDR3: CASSLDMWGEYNEQFF
DNA: TGTGCCAGCAGCTTAGATATGTGGGGGGAGTACAATGAGCAGTTCTTC

V: TRBV12-3/TRBV12-4
size: -
J: TRBJ2-7
D: TRBD1
CDR3: CASSFPGTGQSEQYF
DNA: TGTGCCAGCAGTTTCCCCGGGACAGGACAGAGCGAGCAGTACTTC

V: TRBV19
size: few
J: TRBJ1-1
D: TRBD1
CDR3: CASSIGQGTEAFF
DNA: TGTGCCAGTAGTATAGGACAGGGGACTGAAGCTTTCTTT

V: TRBV20-1
size: few
J: TRBJ2-1
D: TRBD2
CDR3: CSASGQREDYNEQFF
DNA: TGCAGTGCTAGCGGGCAGCGGGAGGACTACAATGAGCAGTTCTTC

V: TRBV24-1
size: -
J: TRBJ1-1
D: -
CDR3: CATSETGVQGVTEAFF
DNA: TGTGCCACCAGTGAAACAGGAGTACAGGGAGTCACTGAAGCTTTCTTT

V: TRBV2
size: once
J: TRBJ1-3
D: TRBD1
CDR3: CASSEHGTDRSGNTIYF
DNA: TGTGCCAGCAGTGAACATGGGACAGATCGATCTGGAAACACCATATATTTT

V: TRBV20-1
size: -
J: TRBJ2-7
D: -
CDR3: CSARDLGRSSYEQYF
DNA: TGCAGTGCTAGAGATCTCGGCAGGAGCTCCTACGAGCAGTACTTC

V: TRBV4-2
size: -
J: TRBJ2-5
D: TRBD2
CDR3: CASSQDRGLAKETQYF
DNA: TGTGCCAGCAGCCAAGATCGGGGACTAGCGAAAGAGACCCAGTACTTC